These T cell receptor beta chains were read from a single sample in a study of CD8+ T cells in alopecia areata. Sequencing used immunoSEQ multiplex PCR; TCRdb keeps in-frame clones, though not all of them. The repertoire holds some 110,000 clones, about three fifths seen once, with approximately 12% in the top ten. The starting material was CD8+ T cells sorted from blood, obtained at week 24, from a patient treated with tofacitinib. Receptor source: a human donor with alopecia areata. The CDR3 runs from the conserved cysteine through the conserved F or W. D genes are given only for firm matches. The size field is filled for only some rows; it gives once, few, many or a size class.

TRBV6-6	.	TRBJ2-1	.	CASSYSGLEQFF	TGTGCCAGCAGTTACTCAGGACTAGAGCAGTTCTTC
TRBV5-6	.	TRBJ1-2	.	CASSSYETDIFGYTF	TGTGCCAGCAGCAGTTATGAGACCGACATCTTCGGCTACACCTTC
TRBV10-3	.	TRBJ2-1	.	CAISDKGSYNEQFF	TGTGCCATCAGTGACAAGGGTTCCTACAATGAGCAGTTCTTC
TRBV29-1	.	TRBJ2-7	.	CSVEVVYEQYF	TGCAGCGTTGAGGTCGTCTACGAGCAGTACTTC
TRBV29-1	.	TRBJ2-1	.	CSVELVGTRHLSYNEQFF	TGCAGCGTTGAGTTAGTTGGAACCAGGCATCTCTCCTACAATGAGCAGTTCTTC
TRBV10-3	.	TRBJ2-7	few	CAISETDRYEQYF	TGTGCCATCAGTGAAACAGACCGCTACGAGCAGTACTTC
TRBV27	TRBD1	TRBJ1-2	.	CASSLGQGYYGYTF	TGTGCCAGCAGTTTAGGACAGGGGTACTATGGCTACACCTTC
TRBV30	.	TRBJ2-7	.	CAWSVSGTRCGF	TGTGCCTGGAGTGTTTCAGGGACGAGGTGTGGGTTC
TRBV5-1	TRBD1	TRBJ2-5	.	CASSFLGQGQETQYF	TGCGCCAGCAGTTTTCTCGGACAGGGGCAAGAGACCCAGTACTTC
TRBV7-6	.	TRBJ1-5	few	CASSLGGFQPQHF	TGTGCCAGCAGCTTAGGGGGTTTTCAGCCCCAGCATTTT
TRBV5-1	.	TRBJ1-1	.	CASTDVNTEAFF	TGCGCCAGCACAGACGTGAACACTGAAGCTTTCTTT
TRBV6-5	.	TRBJ2-5	.	CASSIDGEETQYF	TGTGCCAGCAGTATAGACGGAGAAGAGACCCAGTACTTC
TRBV7-9	.	TRBJ1-5	.	CASSLGVQPQHF	TGTGCCAGCAGCTTAGGGGTACAGCCCCAGCATTTT
TRBV4-3	TRBD1	TRBJ2-1	.	CASSLSGQGSHEQFF	TGCGCCAGCAGCCTCTCCGGACAGGGGTCCCATGAGCAGTTCTTC
TRBV13	.	TRBJ2-6	.	CASSNRGPTAPSGANVLTF	TGTGCCAGCAGCAACCGGGGACCAACTGCTCCCTCTGGGGCCAACGTCCTGACTTTC
TRBV6-5	.	TRBJ2-6	.	CASSYVEDRANVLTF	TGTGCCAGCAGTTACGTGGAGGACCGGGCCAACGTCCTGACTTTC
TRBV9	.	TRBJ2-7	.	CASSVDANNPYEQYF	TGTGCCAGCAGCGTAGACGCCAACAATCCCTACGAGCAGTACTTC
TRBV6-1	.	TRBJ1-6	once	CASSGGAGNSPLHF	TGTGCCAGCAGCGGTGGTGCGGGGAATTCACCCCTCCACTTT
TRBV2	TRBD1	TRBJ1-1	.	CASREPPGQGYTEAFF	TGTGCCAGCAGGGAACCCCCGGGACAGGGATACACTGAAGCTTTCTTT
TRBV7-9	TRBD1	TRBJ2-7	.	CASSSTRQGDYEQYF	TGTGCCAGCAGCTCCACCCGACAGGGGGACTACGAGCAGTACTTC
TRBV7-9	.	TRBJ1-1	few	CASSLSAEAFF	TGTGCCAGCAGCTTAAGTGCCGAAGCTTTCTTT
TRBV27	.	TRBJ1-1	.	CASSSAVGGGRNTEAFF	TGTGCCAGCAGTTCCGCCGTGGGGGGAGGGCGGAACACTGAAGCTTTCTTT
TRBV6-5	TRBD2	TRBJ2-1	.	CASSWTSVGEQFF	TGTGCCAGCAGTTGGACTAGCGTGGGTGAGCAGTTCTTC
TRBV29-1	.	TRBJ2-7	once	CSVEDRKYEQYF	TGCAGCGTTGAAGACAGGAAATACGAGCAGTACTTC
TRBV27	.	TRBJ1-5	few	CASSLGPVPNQPQHF	TGTGCCAGCAGTTTAGGCCCTGTGCCCAATCAGCCCCAGCATTTT
TRBV6-6	TRBD1	TRBJ2-7	few	CASSSPDRGWYEQYF	TGTGCCAGCAGTTCTCCAGACAGGGGTTGGTACGAGCAGTACTTC
TRBV4-3	.	TRBJ1-2	.	CASSQDVRVLLGGYTF	TGCGCCAGCAGCCAAGACGTCAGGGTCCTCTTAGGGGGCTACACCTTC
TRBV2	.	TRBJ2-1	few	CAGGYNEQFF	TGTGCCGGAGGATACAATGAGCAGTTCTTC
TRBV6-5	TRBD1	TRBJ1-2	few	CASSYNTGERYGYTF	TGTGCCAGCAGTTACAACACAGGGGAGCGCTATGGCTACACCTTC
TRBV7-6	.	TRBJ1-6	.	CASSSDRDNSPLHF	TGTGCCAGCAGCTCGGACAGAGATAATTCACCCCTCCACTTT
TRBV6-6	.	TRBJ2-7	.	CASSYLNEQYF	TGTGCCAGCAGTTATCTAAACGAGCAGTACTTC
TRBV5-4	.	TRBJ2-1	few	CASSLPNEQFF	TGTGCCAGCAGCTTGCCGAATGAGCAGTTCTTC
TRBV13	.	TRBJ2-5	few	CASSFPGGDGETQYF	TGTGCCAGCAGCTTCCCGGGCGGGGATGGGGAGACCCAGTACTTC
TRBV11-2	.	TRBJ2-5	.	CASSLYRVLEQETQYF	TGTGCCAGCAGCTTATACAGGGTGCTAGAACAAGAGACCCAGTACTTC
TRBV4-3	TRBD1	TRBJ1-2	few	CASSHQPGQGNYGYTF	TGCGCCAGCAGCCATCAACCGGGACAGGGGAACTATGGCTACACCTTC
TRBV5-1	.	TRBJ2-1	.	CASSLYDHEQFF	TGCGCCAGCAGCTTGTACGACCATGAGCAGTTCTTC
TRBV13	.	TRBJ1-1	.	CASSAPGHLNTEAFF	TGTGCCAGCAGCGCACCGGGACATCTGAACACTGAAGCTTTCTTT
TRBV7-9	.	TRBJ2-1	once	CASSSNLPGPNNEQFF	TGTGCCAGCAGCTCAAACCTACCGGGACCAAACAATGAGCAGTTCTTC
TRBV27	.	TRBJ1-1	.	CASSSDGLNTEAFF	TGTGCCAGCAGTTCCGACGGCCTGAACACTGAAGCTTTCTTT
TRBV13	.	TRBJ2-3	.	CASSLGLGGDTQYF	TGTGCCAGCAGCTTAGGCCTCGGGGGAGATACGCAGTATTTT
TRBV27	.	TRBJ2-3	.	CASSPDPTGVGTDTQYF	TGTGCCAGCAGCCCCGACCCGACAGGTGTGGGCACAGATACGCAGTATTTT
TRBV10-3	.	TRBJ2-3	few	CAISSPDTQYF	TGTGCCATCAGTTCACCGGATACGCAGTATTTT
TRBV27	.	TRBJ1-5	.	CASSLSGTQPQHF	TGTGCCAGCAGTTTATCAGGGACTCAGCCCCAGCATTTT
TRBV19	.	TRBJ2-1	few	CASKMGNEQFF	TGTGCCAGTAAGATGGGGAATGAGCAGTTCTTC
TRBV5-6	.	TRBJ2-3	.	CASSWDRITDTQYF	TGTGCCAGCAGCTGGGACCGGATTACAGATACGCAGTATTTT
TRBV29-1	.	TRBJ1-2	.	CSVPGTSLGGYTF	TGCAGCGTTCCTGGGACGTCCCTTGGGGGCTACACCTTC
TRBV7-9	.	TRBJ2-2	.	CASSSDNTGELFF	TGTGCCAGCAGCTCAGACAACACCGGGGAGCTGTTTTTT
TRBV7-8	.	TRBJ1-5	.	CASSWVGGQPQHF	TGTGCCAGCAGCTGGGTCGGTGGGCAGCCCCAGCATTTT
TRBV30	.	TRBJ2-7	.	CAWSVPPRGPGEQYF	TGTGCCTGGAGTGTACCCCCTCGGGGCCCGGGCGAGCAGTACTTC
TRBV2	.	TRBJ1-6	many	CASTERGPLYSPLHF	TGTGCCAGCACCGAACGAGGGCCCCTCTATTCACCCCTCCACTTT
TRBV6-6	TRBD1	TRBJ1-5	few	CASNPTGEDQPQHF	TGTGCCAGCAACCCGACAGGGGAAGATCAGCCCCAGCATTTT
TRBV7-6	.	TRBJ1-2	.	CASSLAGMDGYTF	TGTGCCAGCAGCTTAGCAGGGATGGATGGCTACACCTTC
TRBV5-1	TRBD1	TRBJ2-7	.	CASSWTGGLEQYF	TGCGCCAGCAGCTGGACAGGGGGTCTTGAGCAGTACTTC
TRBV14	.	TRBJ2-7	.	CASSQVGNYVEQYF	TGTGCCAGCAGCCAAGTAGGGAACTACGTCGAGCAGTACTTC